The rows below give T cell receptor beta chains drawn from one sample of a study of blood T cell repertoires in COVID-19. Only in-frame clones appear in the TCRdb table, and some are missing; sequencing was by immunoSEQ multiplex PCR. The table lists about 250,000 clones, approximately 86% of them singletons. The sample taken for sequencing was PBMCs or T cells enriched from blood (not recorded which). Source of these receptors: a woman aged 45-60 years who had recovered from COVID-19. Each CDR3 is given with its conserved first and last residue. The D gene is left open where the match is weak. Only part of the rows carry a size: once, few, many, or a class if the clone is expanded.

d_call j_call clone_size v_call cdr3_aa cdr3_nt
NA TRBJ2-3 NA TRBV21-1 CASSKVGPGLAWDTQYF TGTGCCAGCAGCAAAGTCGGGCCGGGACTAGCGTGGGATACGCAGTATTTT
NA TRBJ1-5 NA TRBV18 CASSFQNSNQPQHF TGTGCCAGCTCGTTTCAGAATAGCAATCAGCCCCAGCATTTT
NA TRBJ2-2 few TRBV30 CAWSSTATGELFF TGTGCCTGGAGTTCCACAGCCACCGGGGAGCTGTTTTTT
NA TRBJ1-6 NA TRBV28 CASSPRALGWNSPLHF TGTGCCAGCAGCCCCAGGGCGCTTGGATGGAATTCACCCCTCCACTTT
TRBD1 TRBJ1-6 NA TRBV7-2 CASSSSQGVNSPLHF TGTGCCAGCAGCTCATCACAGGGGGTGAATTCACCCCTCCACTTT
NA TRBJ1-1 NA TRBV28 CASSFRSTTEAFF TGTGCCAGCAGTTTTCGTAGTACCACTGAAGCTTTCTTT
NA TRBJ1-4 few TRBV14 CASSQDQGLNEKLFF TGTGCCAGCAGCCAAGATCAGGGGTTGAATGAAAAACTGTTTTTT
TRBD1 TRBJ1-5 few TRBV7-4 CASRWVSGTARQANQPQHF TGTGCCAGCAGGTGGGTGAGTGGGACAGCTAGACAAGCGAATCAGCCCCAGCATTTT
NA TRBJ2-5 NA TRBV7-3 CASSPNPGFGETQYF TGTGCCAGCAGCCCTAACCCGGGTTTTGGGGAGACCCAGTACTTC
NA TRBJ1-4 NA TRBV2 CASSERGLFF TGTGCCAGCAGTGAAAGGGGACTGTTTTTT
TRBD2 TRBJ2-7 NA TRBV7-2 CASSLAGGSEQYF TGTGCCAGCAGCTTAGCGGGAGGGAGCGAGCAGTACTTC
NA TRBJ1-2 NA TRBV15 CATSSLKGYGYTF TGTGCCACCAGCAGTTTAAAGGGGTATGGCTACACCTTC
NA TRBJ1-5 once TRBV3-1/TRBV3-2 CASSQDLAGQPQHF TGTGCCAGCAGCCAAGATTTGGCGGGTCAGCCCCAGCATTTT
TRBD2 TRBJ2-3 NA TRBV7-9 CASSSGTSGTNTDTQYF TGTGCCAGCAGCTCCGGGACTAGCGGGACCAACACAGATACGCAGTATTTT
TRBD1 TRBJ1-1 NA TRBV7-6 CASSPGTGWDTEAFF TGTGCCAGCAGCCCAGGGACAGGGTGGGACACTGAAGCTTTCTTT
TRBD2 TRBJ2-3 once TRBV9 CASSVSTSGVSTDTQYF TGTGCCAGCAGCGTCTCGACTAGCGGGGTCAGCACAGATACGCAGTATTTT
NA TRBJ2-3 NA TRBV5-1 CASSLVPGHSDTQYF TGCGCCAGCAGCTTGGTCCCGGGACACTCAGATACGCAGTATTTT
TRBD2 TRBJ2-7 NA TRBV28 CASSVLAADYEQYF TGTGCCAGCAGTGTGCTAGCGGCAGACTACGAGCAGTACTTC
NA TRBJ1-1 NA TRBV10-3 CAISGGGTEAFF TGTGCCATCAGTGGAGGGGGAACTGAAGCTTTCTTT
TRBD1 TRBJ2-7 NA TRBV6-6 CASSPDRGDEQYF TGTGCCAGCAGTCCCGACAGGGGGGACGAGCAGTACTTC
TRBD2 TRBJ2-1 NA TRBV5-1 CASSSQRENYNEQFF TGCGCCAGCAGCTCGCAGCGGGAGAACTACAATGAGCAGTTCTTC
NA TRBJ2-1 NA TRBV10-3 CAISPSDSYNEQFF TGTGCCATCAGTCCTAGCGACTCCTACAATGAGCAGTTCTTC
TRBD1 TRBJ1-2 NA TRBV5-1 CASSLGGTDYGYTF TGCGCCAGCAGCTTGGGTGGGACAGACTATGGCTACACCTTC
TRBD1 TRBJ1-5 few TRBV5-1 CASSLGGTGGAPQHF TGCGCCAGCAGCTTGGGAGGGACAGGGGGCGCCCCCCAGCATTTT
TRBD2 TRBJ2-2 NA TRBV2 CASKGTSGNTGELFF TGTGCCAGCAAAGGGACTAGCGGGAACACCGGGGAGCTGTTTTTT
NA TRBJ2-7 NA TRBV4-2 CASSFNDREPRGEQYF TGTGCCAGCAGCTTCAACGACCGGGAGCCTAGGGGCGAGCAGTACTTC
NA TRBJ2-3 NA TRBV24-1 CATSRTDSTDTQYF TGTGCCACCAGTCGGACAGATAGCACAGATACGCAGTATTTT
NA TRBJ2-1 NA TRBV9 CASSADSVNEQFF TGTGCCAGCAGCGCGGACAGTGTGAATGAGCAGTTCTTC
TRBD2 TRBJ2-7 NA TRBV28 CASNGGAYEQYF TGTGCCAGCAATGGGGGGGCCTACGAGCAGTACTTC
NA TRBJ2-2 NA TRBV10-3 CAISEFPTENTGELFF TGTGCCATCAGTGAGTTTCCTACCGAGAACACCGGGGAGCTGTTTTTT
TRBD2 TRBJ2-1 NA TRBV5-1 CASSFPTSGNEQFF TGCGCCAGCAGCTTCCCCACTAGCGGGAATGAGCAGTTCTTC
NA TRBJ1-1 NA TRBV18 CASSPPGAGGTEAFF TGTGCCAGCTCACCTCCCGGTGCGGGGGGCACTGAAGCTTTCTTT
NA TRBJ2-7 NA TRBV27 CASSSQRVTSYEQYF TGTGCCAGCAGTTCGCAGCGGGTAACCTCCTACGAGCAGTACTTC
NA TRBJ1-1 NA TRBV2 CASRGFTEAFF TGTGCCAGCCGGGGATTCACTGAAGCTTTCTTT
TRBD1 TRBJ2-7 once TRBV24-1 CATSDRCPGQGRREQYF TGTGCCACCAGTGATCGTTGCCCGGGACAGGGGAGACGCGAGCAGTACTTC
TRBD1 TRBJ1-1 NA TRBV7-8 CASSFTGGTEAFF TGTGCCAGCAGCTTTACAGGGGGCACTGAAGCTTTCTTT
NA TRBJ1-1 NA TRBV18 CASSPSPGDTEAFF TGTGCCAGCTCACCGTCCCCAGGGGACACTGAAGCTTTCTTT
TRBD2 TRBJ2-2 NA TRBV9 CASSAGGTSGGGELFF TGTGCCAGCAGCGCCGGGGGGACTAGCGGGGGCGGGGAGCTGTTTTTT
TRBD2 TRBJ2-4 NA TRBV15 CATSGITKRGLAGEAKNIQYF TGTGCCACCAGCGGAATAACTAAGAGGGGACTAGCGGGAGAGGCCAAAAACATTCAGTACTTC
NA TRBJ2-7 NA TRBV19 CASSIGLSYEQYF TGTGCCAGTAGTATCGGGTTATCCTACGAGCAGTACTTC
TRBD2 TRBJ2-2 NA TRBV5-1 CASSPLKLAGRDTGELFF TGCGCCAGCAGCCCACTTAAACTAGCGGGAAGGGACACCGGGGAGCTGTTTTTT
TRBD1 TRBJ2-7 few TRBV5-4 CASSSRDSLGYEQYF TGTGCCAGCAGCTCAAGGGACAGCTTAGGCTACGAGCAGTACTTC
NA TRBJ2-7 NA TRBV12-3/TRBV12-4 CASSPGLLYEQYF TGTGCCAGCAGTCCGGGACTTTTATACGAGCAGTACTTC
TRBD2 TRBJ2-5 NA TRBV5-4 CASSPSSGRPQETQYF TGTGCCAGCAGTCCCTCTAGCGGGAGGCCCCAAGAGACCCAGTACTTC
NA TRBJ2-3 NA TRBV5-8 CASSLGTAGVADTQYF TGTGCCAGCAGCTTGGGGACAGCCGGCGTGGCAGATACGCAGTATTTT
TRBD2 TRBJ2-7 few TRBV6-5 CASATWGRADEQYF TGTGCCAGCGCGACCTGGGGGAGGGCCGACGAGCAGTACTTC
NA TRBJ2-7 NA TRBV11-3 CASSLDPSEQYF TGTGCCAGCAGCTTAGATCCCTCCGAGCAGTACTTC
TRBD2 TRBJ2-5 NA TRBV5-1 CASSGGLATETQYF TGCGCCAGCAGCGGGGGACTAGCGACGGAGACCCAGTACTTC
NA TRBJ2-2 NA TRBV10-3 CAISGRVSNTGELFF TGTGCCATCAGTGGGCGGGTTTCGAACACCGGGGAGCTGTTTTTT
TRBD2 TRBJ2-7 NA TRBV7-8 CASSPSHSSGSYEQYF TGTGCCAGCAGCCCCAGCCACTCTAGCGGGAGTTACGAGCAGTACTTC
NA TRBJ2-5 NA TRBV29-1 CSVATGTQETQYF TGCAGCGTTGCAACAGGGACCCAAGAGACCCAGTACTTC
TRBD2 TRBJ2-1 NA TRBV5-1 CASSLAGHEQFF TGCGCCAGCTCACTAGCGGGGCATGAGCAGTTCTTC
NA TRBJ1-1 few TRBV5-1 CASSLGAGANTEAFF TGCGCCAGCAGCTTGGGCGCGGGGGCGAACACTGAAGCTTTCTTT
NA TRBJ2-1 NA TRBV14 CASSQERNPLQGYNEQFF TGTGCCAGCAGCCAAGAAAGGAACCCTCTACAGGGATACAATGAGCAGTTCTTC
NA TRBJ2-1 NA TRBV5-1 CASSRTPSSYNEQFF TGCGCCAGCAGCCGGACTCCATCCTCCTACAATGAGCAGTTCTTC
NA TRBJ2-2 NA TRBV27 CASTSTNRVPGELFF TGTGCCAGCACCTCGACCAACAGGGTTCCCGGGGAGCTGTTTTTT
TRBD1 TRBJ2-1 NA TRBV7-9 CASSRGQNSYNEQFF TGTGCCAGCAGCCGGGGACAGAACTCCTACAATGAGCAGTTCTTC
NA TRBJ1-1 NA TRBV30 CAWKAGRLTEAFF TGTGCCTGGAAAGCGGGTAGACTCACTGAAGCTTTCTTT
NA TRBJ2-2 NA TRBV3-1/TRBV3-2 CASSQEIGGAGELFF TGTGCCAGCAGCCAAGAGATAGGGGGGGCCGGGGAGCTGTTTTTT